This TCR beta chain was sequenced during a study of cytomegalovirus exposure and HLA in healthy donors. Study observations and caveats: CMV serostatus was the only recorded immune exposure for donors. A list of roughly 180 TCR beta chains associated with cytomegalovirus was given. Indistinguishability led to the exclusion of some V segments, TRBV6-2 and TRBV6-3 included.

The PCR contained 60 Vbeta and 13 Jbeta primers. Method: immunoSEQ multiplex PCR; TCRdb's copy keeps in-frame clones and lacks some. In the table there are around 120,000 clones, over 60% of which are singletons. Looked up from germline, CDR1 is LNHNV and CDR2 is YYDKDF (reference sequence). V was pared by 5 bases and J by 4 bases, with 6 bases of the junction left unmatched. The CDR3 runs to 14 residues. To note about this clone: Antigen unknown.

Sequencing input: PBMCs. This TCR came from a woman aged 40-49 years in good health and CMV-seropositive. The gene calls are TRBV15 and TRBJ1-1; 8 nucleotides align to TRBD1. CDR3 amino acids: CATSGSDRATEAFF. The CDR3 nucleotides are TGTGCCACCAGCGGGTCGGACAGGGCCACTGAAGCTTTCTTT. Full variable domain (outside the CDR3, taken from reference TRBV15 and TRBJ1-1): DAMVIQNPRYQVTQFGKPVTLSCSQTLNHNVMYWYQQKSSQAPKLLFHYYDKDFNNEADTPDNFQSRRPNTSFCFLDIRSPGLGDTAMYLCATSGSDRATEAFFGQGTRLTVV.